This T cell receptor (beta chain) was profiled in a study of OX40 agonist ivuxolimab in advanced cancers. For the study at large: Patients in dose escalation had liver, melanoma, kidney or head and neck cancers.

Only in-frame clones appear in the TCRdb table, and some are missing; sequencing was by immunoSEQ multiplex PCR. The sample yields fewer than 65,000 clones, around 87% seen once. Whole-study findings and limits: Expanded clones were, on average, more numerous among CD8+ T cells than CD4+.

Only a few counts were recorded for this clone. The antigen remains undetermined. Trimming took 3 bases from V and 5 from J, leaving 11 bases between them. CDR1 and CDR2 from the germline V gene are SGDLS and YYNGEE. This CDR3 spans 13 amino acids. The rearrangement links TRBV9 to TRBJ1-1, with a possible D match to TRBD1 (6 bases). Sequenced material: CD4+ or CD8+ T cells sorted from blood, taken in a trial of the OX40 agonist ivuxolimab. The TCR comes from an adult with an advanced solid tumor such as melanoma, head and neck, liver or kidney cancer. The CDR3 sequence is CASSAPGETEAFF. The DNA of the CDR3 is TGTGCCAGCAGCGCCCCAGGGGAAACTGAAGCTTTCTTT.